A selection of T cell receptor beta chains follows, all from one sample in a study of CD8 T cells in Susac syndrome. TCRdb reprocessed the immunoSEQ multiplex PCR reads with MiXCR, giving one entry per CDR3 protein. The data contain about 300,000 distinct CDR3 sequences, 92% of them singletons. Sequenced material: CD4+ T cells from PBMCs. The receptors originated from a human donor with multiple sclerosis. The CDR3 runs from the conserved cysteine through the conserved F or W. A D gene is named only where the DNA matches it firmly. Where a row states a size, it is once, few, many or the class of an expanded clone; other rows omit it.

d_call: TRBD1; clone_size: few; j_call: TRBJ1-1; v_call: TRBV27; cdr3_nt: TGTGCCAGCAGGAGGACAGGGAACACTGAAGCTTTCTTT; cdr3_aa: CASRRTGNTEAFF
d_call: NA; clone_size: few; j_call: TRBJ1-1; v_call: TRBV12-3/TRBV12-4; cdr3_nt: TGTGCCAGCAGTTTAGCGCTCGGCACTGAAGCTTTCTTT; cdr3_aa: CASSLALGTEAFF
d_call: NA; clone_size: NA; j_call: TRBJ2-1; v_call: TRBV28; cdr3_nt: TGTGCCAGCAGTGCCGGGGACTACAATGAGCAGTTCTTC; cdr3_aa: CASSAGDYNEQFF
d_call: NA; clone_size: NA; j_call: TRBJ2-1; v_call: TRBV11-2; cdr3_nt: TGTGCCAGCACCAAGGACAGCCAGAACAATGAGCAGTTCTTC; cdr3_aa: CASTKDSQNNEQFF
d_call: TRBD1; clone_size: NA; j_call: TRBJ2-7; v_call: TRBV18; cdr3_nt: TGTGCCAGCTCACCTACCACTCCGACAGGGGAGCAGTACTTC; cdr3_aa: CASSPTTPTGEQYF
d_call: TRBD2; clone_size: NA; j_call: TRBJ2-6; v_call: TRBV9; cdr3_nt: TGTGCCAGCAGCGCCTCCCGGGGGGAATCCCTCTCTGGGGCCAACGTCCTGACTTTC; cdr3_aa: CASSASRGESLSGANVLTF
d_call: NA; clone_size: NA; j_call: TRBJ2-3; v_call: TRBV12-3/TRBV12-4; cdr3_nt: TGTGCCAGCAGCCATCGACTAGATTCCTATACGCAGTATTTT; cdr3_aa: CASSHRLDSYTQYF
d_call: NA; clone_size: NA; j_call: TRBJ1-2; v_call: TRBV9; cdr3_nt: TGTGCCAGCAGCTGGAAGGCGGAAGGTAACTATGGCTACACCTTC; cdr3_aa: CASSWKAEGNYGYTF
d_call: NA; clone_size: NA; j_call: TRBJ2-1; v_call: TRBV4-3; cdr3_nt: TGCGCCAGCAGCCAGAGCCTAGCCAATGAGCAGTTCTTC; cdr3_aa: CASSQSLANEQFF
d_call: NA; clone_size: NA; j_call: TRBJ1-1; v_call: TRBV6-6; cdr3_nt: TGTGCCAGCAGTTTCACCAGGCAACCTGAAGCTTTCTTT; cdr3_aa: CASSFTRQPEAFF
d_call: NA; clone_size: NA; j_call: TRBJ1-2; v_call: TRBV9; cdr3_nt: TGTGCCAGCAGCTCTGTAGCCTATCCCTATGGCTACACCTTC; cdr3_aa: CASSSVAYPYGYTF
d_call: TRBD1; clone_size: NA; j_call: TRBJ1-5; v_call: TRBV12-3/TRBV12-4; cdr3_nt: TGTGCCAGCAGTTCCTACAGGGGCCGCAATCAGCCCCAGCATTTT; cdr3_aa: CASSSYRGRNQPQHF
d_call: NA; clone_size: NA; j_call: TRBJ2-6; v_call: TRBV14; cdr3_nt: TGTGCCAGCAGCCGCGACAGGCTGGCCTCCCACTCTGGGGCCAACGTCCTGACTTTC; cdr3_aa: CASSRDRLASHSGANVLTF
d_call: TRBD1; clone_size: NA; j_call: TRBJ1-2; v_call: TRBV5-6; cdr3_nt: TGTGCCAGCAGCTTGGGACAGGGCTGGCGGGGCTACACCTTC; cdr3_aa: CASSLGQGWRGYTF
d_call: TRBD1; clone_size: once; j_call: TRBJ1-5; v_call: TRBV12-3/TRBV12-4; cdr3_nt: TGTGCCAGCAGTCGCAGACAGGGGACCGTCCTCAATCAGCCCCAGCATTTT; cdr3_aa: CASSRRQGTVLNQPQHF
d_call: TRBD2; clone_size: NA; j_call: TRBJ2-3; v_call: TRBV14; cdr3_nt: TGTGCCAGCAGCCAAGAACTAGCGGGAACAGATACGCAGTATTTT; cdr3_aa: CASSQELAGTDTQYF
d_call: TRBD1; clone_size: NA; j_call: TRBJ1-5; v_call: TRBV19; cdr3_nt: TGTGCCAGTAGGGACAGGTACGATCAGCCCCAGCATTTT; cdr3_aa: CASRDRYDQPQHF
d_call: NA; clone_size: NA; j_call: TRBJ1-6; v_call: TRBV7-9; cdr3_nt: TGTGCCAGCAGCCCCGCGGCAGGGACCTCGCCCCTCCGCTTT; cdr3_aa: CASSPAAGTSPLRF
d_call: NA; clone_size: NA; j_call: TRBJ2-7; v_call: TRBV4-1; cdr3_nt: TGCGCCAGCAGCTTCCGGACTGCCTCCTACGAGCAGTACTTC; cdr3_aa: CASSFRTASYEQYF
d_call: NA; clone_size: once; j_call: TRBJ2-1; v_call: TRBV20-1; cdr3_nt: TGCAGTGCTAGATTGGCGGTTTATGAGCAGTTCTTC; cdr3_aa: CSARLAVYEQFF
d_call: TRBD1; clone_size: NA; j_call: TRBJ2-3; v_call: TRBV12-3/TRBV12-4; cdr3_nt: TGTGCCAGCAGTTTTAGAGGACAGGGGGCTCACGCAGATACGCAGTATTTT; cdr3_aa: CASSFRGQGAHADTQYF
d_call: NA; clone_size: NA; j_call: TRBJ1-2; v_call: TRBV20-1; cdr3_nt: TGCAGTGCTAGAGAACCCGGGGCGTCCATTTATGGCTACACCTTC; cdr3_aa: CSAREPGASIYGYTF
d_call: NA; clone_size: NA; j_call: TRBJ1-2; v_call: TRBV14; cdr3_nt: TGTGCCAGCAGCCAAGAGAGGGGACGCAGACCCTATGGCTACACCTTC; cdr3_aa: CASSQERGRRPYGYTF
d_call: NA; clone_size: NA; j_call: TRBJ1-3; v_call: TRBV3-1; cdr3_nt: TGTGCCAGCAGCCAAGGGACGGCAGGAAACACCATATATTTT; cdr3_aa: CASSQGTAGNTIYF
d_call: TRBD2; clone_size: NA; j_call: TRBJ2-3; v_call: TRBV11-2; cdr3_nt: TGTGCCAGCAGCTTAGTGAGCGGGAGAACTGATACGCAGTATTTT; cdr3_aa: CASSLVSGRTDTQYF
d_call: NA; clone_size: once; j_call: TRBJ1-3; v_call: TRBV12-3/TRBV12-4; cdr3_nt: TGTGCCAGCAGTTTATTTGGAAACACCATATATTTT; cdr3_aa: CASSLFGNTIYF
d_call: NA; clone_size: NA; j_call: TRBJ2-3; v_call: TRBV12-5; cdr3_nt: TGTGCTAGTGGCAGAAGGGCTAGACCCACAGATACGCAGTATTTT; cdr3_aa: CASGRRARPTDTQYF
d_call: NA; clone_size: once; j_call: TRBJ2-5; v_call: TRBV20-1; cdr3_nt: TGCAGTGCTACGCCCGGATTTCTCTTTCGTAAGGAGACCCAGTACTTC; cdr3_aa: CSATPGFLFRKETQYF
d_call: NA; clone_size: NA; j_call: TRBJ2-1; v_call: TRBV6-1; cdr3_nt: TGTGCCAGCAGTCCCCAGAGAGGGGGGCTGAGTGAGCAGTTCTTC; cdr3_aa: CASSPQRGGLSEQFF
d_call: TRBD1; clone_size: NA; j_call: TRBJ2-1; v_call: TRBV23-1; cdr3_nt: TGCGCCAGCAGTCAATCACGGACAGGGGAAGGGAATGAGCAGTTCTTC; cdr3_aa: CASSQSRTGEGNEQFF
d_call: NA; clone_size: once; j_call: TRBJ1-1; v_call: TRBV4-1; cdr3_nt: TGCGCCAGCAGCCAACCCACCAGAGGGAATACTGAAGCTTTCTTT; cdr3_aa: CASSQPTRGNTEAFF
d_call: NA; clone_size: NA; j_call: TRBJ1-1; v_call: TRBV7-3; cdr3_nt: TGTGCCAGCAGCTTACTTCAGGGGCGTGAAGCTTTCTTT; cdr3_aa: CASSLLQGREAFF
d_call: TRBD2; clone_size: NA; j_call: TRBJ2-5; v_call: TRBV12-3/TRBV12-4; cdr3_nt: TGTGCCAGCCGGACTAGCGGCGGTTGGACCCAGTACTTC; cdr3_aa: CASRTSGGWTQYF
d_call: NA; clone_size: NA; j_call: TRBJ2-3; v_call: TRBV21-1; cdr3_nt: TGTGCCAGCAGCAAAAACCCCCGCCCGCGGGGCTCCTCCACAGATACGCAGTATTTT; cdr3_aa: CASSKNPRPRGSSTDTQYF
d_call: NA; clone_size: NA; j_call: TRBJ2-3; v_call: TRBV11-2; cdr3_nt: TGTGCCAGCAGCTTAGTGGCCACGAGCACAGATACGCAGTATTTT; cdr3_aa: CASSLVATSTDTQYF
d_call: TRBD1; clone_size: once; j_call: TRBJ2-6; v_call: TRBV5-1; cdr3_nt: TGCGCCAGCAGCGTACAGGGGACAGTTGGGGCCAACGTCCTGACTTTC; cdr3_aa: CASSVQGTVGANVLTF
d_call: NA; clone_size: NA; j_call: TRBJ2-3; v_call: TRBV5-1; cdr3_nt: TGCGCCAGCTCTCAAGCGGGACACCCCACAGATACGCAGTATTTT; cdr3_aa: CASSQAGHPTDTQYF
d_call: NA; clone_size: NA; j_call: TRBJ1-3; v_call: TRBV6-2/TRBV6-3; cdr3_nt: TGTGCCAGCAGTTACGGACAGCTCTCTGGAAACACCATATATTTT; cdr3_aa: CASSYGQLSGNTIYF
d_call: NA; clone_size: NA; j_call: TRBJ1-6; v_call: TRBV10-2; cdr3_nt: TGCGCCAGTTCGACCGGCCCCAATTCACCCCTCCACTTT; cdr3_aa: CASSTGPNSPLHF
d_call: TRBD2; clone_size: NA; j_call: TRBJ2-3; v_call: TRBV29-1; cdr3_nt: TGCAGCGTTGGGACTAGCGGGAGGGATACGCAGTATTTT; cdr3_aa: CSVGTSGRDTQYF
d_call: TRBD2; clone_size: NA; j_call: TRBJ2-1; v_call: TRBV11-3; cdr3_nt: TGTGCCAGCAGCCGACTAGCGGAGTACAATGAGCAGTTCTTC; cdr3_aa: CASSRLAEYNEQFF
d_call: TRBD1; clone_size: NA; j_call: TRBJ2-2; v_call: TRBV6-5; cdr3_nt: TGTGCCAGCAGGGACAGGGGGCGGGGCACCGGGGAGCTGTTTTTT; cdr3_aa: CASRDRGRGTGELFF
d_call: NA; clone_size: few; j_call: TRBJ2-2; v_call: TRBV7-2; cdr3_nt: TGTGCCAGCAGCTTAGCACTCACCGGGGAGCTGTTTTTT; cdr3_aa: CASSLALTGELFF
d_call: NA; clone_size: NA; j_call: TRBJ1-5; v_call: TRBV6-5; cdr3_nt: TGTGCCAGCAGAACGGACTCCTCGATCAATCAGCCCCAGCATTTT; cdr3_aa: CASRTDSSINQPQHF
d_call: NA; clone_size: NA; j_call: TRBJ2-2; v_call: TRBV2; cdr3_nt: TGTGCCAGCAGGGGGATTCTTGGAGCCGGGGAGCTGTTTTTT; cdr3_aa: CASRGILGAGELFF
d_call: NA; clone_size: NA; j_call: TRBJ1-5; v_call: TRBV6-2/TRBV6-3; cdr3_nt: TGTGCCAGCAGTTCAACGACATGGCCCCAGCATTTT; cdr3_aa: CASSSTTWPQHF
d_call: TRBD1; clone_size: NA; j_call: TRBJ1-2; v_call: TRBV6-6; cdr3_nt: TGTGCCAGCAGTTACAGGGACAGCGGGTTGAACGGCTACACCTTC; cdr3_aa: CASSYRDSGLNGYTF
d_call: TRBD2; clone_size: NA; j_call: TRBJ2-7; v_call: TRBV11-3; cdr3_nt: TGTGCCAGCAGCTTAGATGTGGGACTAGCGGCCTACGAGCAGTACTTC; cdr3_aa: CASSLDVGLAAYEQYF
d_call: NA; clone_size: NA; j_call: TRBJ1-1; v_call: TRBV12-5; cdr3_nt: TGTGCTAGTGGCCAGAGAGACGGCAACACTGAAGCTTTCTTT; cdr3_aa: CASGQRDGNTEAFF
d_call: TRBD1; clone_size: NA; j_call: TRBJ1-2; v_call: TRBV20-1; cdr3_nt: TGCAGTGCTTCACGGGACAGGGGGAAATATGGCTACACCTTC; cdr3_aa: CSASRDRGKYGYTF
d_call: NA; clone_size: NA; j_call: TRBJ2-1; v_call: TRBV4-3; cdr3_nt: TGCGCCAGCAGTCAATCTATCACGGTTAACAATGAGCAGTTCTTC; cdr3_aa: CASSQSITVNNEQFF
d_call: TRBD2; clone_size: NA; j_call: TRBJ2-3; v_call: TRBV18; cdr3_nt: TGTGCCAGCTCGCGGACTAGCGGATATGTGGATACGCAGTATTTT; cdr3_aa: CASSRTSGYVDTQYF
d_call: NA; clone_size: NA; j_call: TRBJ2-7; v_call: TRBV2; cdr3_nt: TGTGCCAGCTCGGCAGGCCCTCGGGAGCAGTACTTC; cdr3_aa: CASSAGPREQYF
d_call: TRBD2; clone_size: NA; j_call: TRBJ2-5; v_call: TRBV5-1; cdr3_nt: TGCGCCAGCAGCTTGGGGCTAGCGGGGAGAGAGACCCAGTACTTC; cdr3_aa: CASSLGLAGRETQYF